This TCR beta chain stems from a study of CD8 T cells in Susac syndrome. The authors sequenced TCR beta from blood CD8+ and CD4+ T cells. Random hexamers were used to reverse transcribe roughly 0.5 to 1 ug of RNA. TCRdb independently ran MiXCR on the immunoSEQ multiplex PCR reads; one entry per CDR3 protein. The data hold approximately 150,000 distinct CDR3 sequences, with roughly 95% observed a single time. V was clipped by 6 bases and J by 1 base, with 15 bases between them. The CDR3 loop spans 16 amino acids. Per the germline V gene, CDR1 is KGHDR and CDR2 is SFDVKD. This TCR was sampled from a human donor in good health. The rearrangement links TRBV24-1 to TRBJ2-1; D not certain. The specimen sequenced was CD4+ T cells from PBMCs. CDR3 bases: TGTGCCACCAGTCCTAGGTCTTTCTCGTCCTACAATGAGCAGTTCTTC. Translation gives CATSPRSFSSYNEQFF.